The subject of this entry is one T cell receptor (beta chain). This record comes from a study of T cell responses to AZD1222 COVID-19 vaccine. The overall study: Second-dose groups at about 4 or about 12 weeks were pooled.

Assay used: immunoSEQ multiplex PCR; TCRdb lists only in-frame clones, some missing. The table records 99,000 or so clones, around 89% of them present only once. The ends lost 3 bases at V and 5 bases at J; junction bases unmatched: 6. Germline assignment: CDR1 SGDLS and CDR2 YYNGEE. The CDR3 is 14 residues long. The receptor was derived from an adult in good health. The source material was peripheral blood, sampled on day 0 of AZD1222 vaccination. This chain links TRBV9 with TRBJ2-3; the match to TRBD1 covers 7 bases. The CDR3 coding sequence is TGTGCCAGCAGCGCCCACACAGGGGTAGATACGCAGTATTTT. As protein: CASSAHTGVDTQYF.